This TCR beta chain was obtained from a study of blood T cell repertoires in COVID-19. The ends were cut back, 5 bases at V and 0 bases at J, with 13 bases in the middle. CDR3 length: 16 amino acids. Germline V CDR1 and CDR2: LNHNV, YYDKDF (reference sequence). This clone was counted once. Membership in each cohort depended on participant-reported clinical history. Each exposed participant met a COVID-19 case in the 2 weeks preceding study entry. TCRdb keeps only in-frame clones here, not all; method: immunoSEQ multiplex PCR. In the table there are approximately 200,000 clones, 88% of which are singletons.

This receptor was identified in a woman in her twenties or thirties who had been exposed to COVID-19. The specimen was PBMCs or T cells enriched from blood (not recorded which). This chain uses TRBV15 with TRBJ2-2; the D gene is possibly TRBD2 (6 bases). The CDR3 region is CATSSPSDANTGELFF. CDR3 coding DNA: TGTGCCACCAGCTCCCCTAGCGACGCGAACACCGGGGAGCTGTTTTTT.